These T cell receptor beta chains were read from a single sample in a study of blood T cell repertoires in COVID-19. Produced via immunoSEQ multiplex PCR; TCRdb's table is partial and in-frame only. The sample carries about 330,000 clones, over 75% recorded once. The sequenced sample was peripheral blood. Source of these receptors: a woman aged 50 to 60 with active or convalescent COVID-19. CDR3s include the opening cysteine and the closing phenylalanine or tryptophan. Each record gives: clone size, D gene, J gene, V gene, CDR3 protein, CDR3 DNA. A D gene is named only where the DNA matches it firmly. The listing skips clone size in some rows; elsewhere it reads once, few, many or a size class.

>-|-|TRBJ1-5|TRBV28
CASLSQRAGYVDQPQHF
TGTGCCAGCCTCTCCCAACGGGCAGGGTACGTGGATCAGCCCCAGCATTTT
>-|TRBD2|TRBJ2-3|TRBV18
CASSPRVAGYTDTQYF
TGTGCCAGCTCACCGAGGGTAGCGGGGTACACAGATACGCAGTATTTT
>-|TRBD2|TRBJ2-7|TRBV11-2
CASSLAPSGGGYEQYF
TGTGCCAGCAGCTTAGCCCCCAGCGGGGGAGGCTACGAGCAGTACTTC
>-|TRBD2|TRBJ2-2|TRBV10-1
CASSGKLAGVTGELFF
TGCGCCAGCAGTGGGAAACTAGCGGGGGTTACCGGGGAGCTGTTTTTT
>-|-|TRBJ1-5|TRBV28
CASSSESQHF
TGTGCCAGCAGTTCCGAGTCCCAGCATTTT
>-|TRBD2|TRBJ2-1|TRBV27
CASSTGKGLGLIEQFF
TGTGCCAGCAGTACTGGCAAGGGACTAGGTTTGATTGAGCAGTTCTTC
>-|-|TRBJ2-7|TRBV21-1
CASRSLAQDSYEQYF
TGTGCCAGCAGATCACTAGCCCAAGACTCCTACGAGCAGTACTTC
>-|-|TRBJ2-7|TRBV3-1/TRBV3-2
CASSTPQAGSYEQYF
TGTGCCAGCAGCACCCCTCAGGCAGGCTCCTACGAGCAGTACTTC
>-|-|TRBJ2-7|TRBV2
CASRAGLREQYF
TGTGCCAGCAGGGCAGGACTAAGAGAGCAGTACTTC
>-|-|TRBJ2-7|TRBV20-1
CSARSGGGQYF
TGCAGTGCTAGAAGTGGTGGCGGGCAGTACTTC
>-|TRBD2|TRBJ2-7|TRBV30
CAWSPSGPYEQYF
TGTGCCTGGAGTCCTAGCGGGCCCTACGAGCAGTACTTC
>-|TRBD2|TRBJ2-1|TRBV29-1
CSVAVGLAGGQDEQFF
TGCAGCGTAGCCGTGGGACTAGCGGGAGGGCAGGATGAGCAGTTCTTC
>once|-|TRBJ1-4|TRBV5-6
CASSLLTGANEKLFF
TGTGCCAGCAGCTTGCTGACCGGGGCTAATGAAAAACTGTTTTTT